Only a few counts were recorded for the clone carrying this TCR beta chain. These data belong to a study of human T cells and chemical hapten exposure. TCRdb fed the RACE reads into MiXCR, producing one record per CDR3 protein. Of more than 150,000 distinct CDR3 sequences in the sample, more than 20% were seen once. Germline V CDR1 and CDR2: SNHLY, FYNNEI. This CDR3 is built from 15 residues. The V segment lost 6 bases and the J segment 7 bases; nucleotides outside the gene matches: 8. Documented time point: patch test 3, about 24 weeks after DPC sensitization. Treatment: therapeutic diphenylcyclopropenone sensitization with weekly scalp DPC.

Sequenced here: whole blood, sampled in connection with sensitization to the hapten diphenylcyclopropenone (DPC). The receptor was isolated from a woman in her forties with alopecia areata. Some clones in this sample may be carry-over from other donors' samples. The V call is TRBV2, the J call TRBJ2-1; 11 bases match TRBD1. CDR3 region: CASRAGTGGWNEQFF. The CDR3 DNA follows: TGTGCCAGCAGGGCCGGGACAGGGGGATGGAATGAGCAGTTCTTC.